Sequencing of this T cell receptor (beta chain) was carried out in a study of cytomegalovirus exposure and HLA in healthy donors. Study-wide results and limits: Later analysis reportedly placed an Asian-associated ancestry cluster below the roughly 630-donor mean in N-insertions.

This clone occurred a few times. As yet, its antigen is unknown. PCR amplification relied on 60 Vbeta primers (plus 13 Jbeta primers). Only in-frame clones appear in the TCRdb table, and some are missing; sequencing was by immunoSEQ multiplex PCR. The sample holds roughly 220,000 clones, more than 65% seen once. What was sequenced was PBMCs. This clonotype was obtained from a man aged 45-65 years in good health and CMV-seronegative.

CDR3 nucleotide sequence: TGTGCCAGCAGTGAAAGAGGGGGAAGAGATGGCTACACCTTC. Its translation: CASSERGGRDGYTF. This chain uses TRBV6-1 with TRBJ1-2; D might be TRBD1 (6 bases). Germline V CDR1 and CDR2: MNHNS, SASEGT. Trimming stripped 2 bases from V and 6 bases from J, with 13 bases between. This CDR3 spans 14 amino acids.